One and the same sample provided the 11 T cell receptor beta chains below, sequenced in a study of blood T cells in healthy people across ages. A sample-barcoded 5' primer and a J-beta primer mix were used in a second PCR of roughly 7 to 11 cycles. TCRdb itself ran the 5' RACE reads through MiXCR, one entry per CDR3 protein. The sample shows some 750,000 distinct CDR3 sequences, approximately 22% of them seen only once. The sample comprised blood. All receptors come from a man between 65 and 85 years old in good health.

This clonotype was found a few times. The chain carries TRBV28 and TRBJ2-3; 7 bases align to TRBD1. The junction had 8 bases not matched to a gene; V was cut back by 10 bases and J by 1 base. Germline V gene lookup returns CDR1 MDHEN and CDR2 SYDVKM. This CDR3 comprises 14 residues. The DNA of the CDR3 is TGTGCCACATACAGGGGTCTTCGCACAGATACGCAGTATTTT. This gives the protein CATYRGLRTDTQYF.

This rearrangement joins TRBV20-1 to TRBJ2-1; TRBD1 agrees at 10 bases. The J call is doubtful: the DNA matches TRBJ2-5 better. Germline V gene data show CDR1 as DFQATT and CDR2 as SNEGSKA (reference sequence). CDR3 length equals 15 residues. CDR3 sequence reads: CSASPETGGMETQYF. CDR3 DNA sequence: TGCAGTGCTAGCCCCGAGACAGGGGGCATGGAGACCCAGTACTTC.

This clonotype was counted a few times. The gene calls are TRBV19 and TRBJ1-1; D is perhaps TRBD1 (6 bases). The CDR3 contains 14 residues. Looked up from germline, CDR1 is LNHDA and CDR2 is SQIVND (reference sequence). V was pared by 10 bases and J by 5 bases, with 20 bases between. The CDR3 protein is CATSWTASGTEAFF. In DNA form, the CDR3 reads TGTGCCACCAGTTGGACAGCCTCGGGAACTGAAGCTTTCTTT.

The sample holds a few counts of this clonotype. Here the CDR3 DNA reads TGCAGCGTTGAAGATCGCCTAGCCGTTAACACAGATACGCAGTATTTT. This sequence encodes CSVEDRLAVNTDTQYF. The gene calls are TRBV29-1 and TRBJ2-3, with D possibly TRBD2 on 5 matching bases. Germline CDR1 SQVTM, CDR2 ANQGSEA. Trimming pared 0 bases from V and 2 bases from J, leaving 15 bases between. This CDR3 region has 16 residues.

This clonotype came up a few times. This may be a read error, as it is one base from a much larger clone. This sequence joins TRBV6-5 and TRBJ1-2, with D maybe TRBD1 (6 bases). Germline V gene lookup returns CDR1 MNHEY and CDR2 SVGAGI. Trimming removed 6 bases from V and 2 bases from J, with 10 bases in between. The CDR3 is made up of 13 amino acids. The CDR3 region has the DNA TGTGCCAGCAGGGGGGGCAGCAACTATGGCTACACCTTC. This gives the protein CASRGGSNYGYTF.

In its sample, this clonotype was seen a few times. This sequence joins TRBV7-7 and TRBJ2-7; 7 nucleotides agree with TRBD1. V trimming: 3 bases; J trimming: 5 bases; junction bases outside the gene matches: 4. CDR1 SSHAT and CDR2 FNYEAQ come from the germline V gene (reference sequence). CDR3 size: 13 residues. CDR3 nucleotides: TGTGCCAGCAGCTTGGGACAGCGTGACGAGCAGTACTTC. Amino acid sequence: CASSLGQRDEQYF.

The table lists this clonotype with a few counts. Here the CDR3 DNA reads TGCGCCAGCAGCCCACAGGGGATCAATATAGGCTACACCTTC. This translates into CASSPQGINIGYTF. The chain recombines TRBV10-2 with TRBJ1-2; the match to TRBD1 covers 7 bases. The CDR3 is made up of 14 amino acids. J was trimmed by 8 bases and V by 6 bases; bases with no gene match: 12. CDR1 WSHSY and CDR2 SAAADI come from the germline V gene.

This clonotype was counted between two and nine times. The chain links TRBV3-1 to TRBJ2-5; D remains unclear. Judging by the DNA end, TRBJ2-1 fits better; the J call may be wrong. CDR3 length: 12 amino acids. The V gene's germline CDR1 is LGHDT and CDR2 YNNKEL (reference sequence). The CDR3 loop reads CASSQTRVGQFF. For the CDR3, the DNA is TGTGCCAGCAGCCAGACCCGGGTGGGGCAGTTCTTC.

This clonotype was picked up many times. The CDR3 DNA reads TGTGCCAGCAGCCCCGGGCTCTCCTACGAGCAGTACTTC. The encoded protein is CASSPGLSYEQYF. V is TRBV6-6 and J is TRBJ2-7; D is ambiguous. Germline CDR1 is MNHNY and CDR2 is SVGAGI (reference sequence). The germline V and J ends were trimmed by 6 bases and 0 bases, with 9 bases remaining between them. The CDR3 is 13 residues long.

This clonotype was observed a handful of times. This clone may be a read error of a much larger clone one base away. The chain joins TRBV29-1 to TRBJ2-1, with TRBD1 matching 8 bases. This CDR3 has 14 amino acids. Germline-derived CDR1 and CDR2 are SQVTM and ANQGSEA. The CDR3 spells CGAQQGVGYNEQFF. The CDR3 DNA sequence: TGCGGCGCACAACAGGGGGTGGGTTACAATGAGCAGTTCTTC.

This clonotype was recorded a few times. V gene TRBV9 combines with J gene TRBJ1-2; TRBD1 is a possible D gene (5 bases). Germline CDR1 is SGDLS and CDR2 is YYNGEE. The CDR3 totals 15 residues. Trimming pared 0 bases from V and 4 bases from J, leaving 13 bases between. The CDR3 protein is CASSVAVWGSYGYTF. In nucleotides, the CDR3 is TGTGCCAGCAGCGTAGCTGTCTGGGGGTCCTATGGCTACACCTTC. Together with reference TRBV9 and TRBJ1-2, the CDR3 gives the full variable domain: DSGVTQTPKHLITATGQRVTLRCSPRSGDLSVYWYQQSLDQGLQFLIQYYNGEERAKGNILERFSAQQFPDLHSELNLSSLELGDSALYFCASSVAVWGSYGYTFGSGTRLTVV.